This T cell receptor (beta chain) was captured in a study of blood T cell repertoires in COVID-19. This clone has only a few counts. The repertoire was sequenced with immunoSEQ multiplex PCR; TCRdb's copy has only in-frame clones and lacks some. The table lists approximately 44,000 clones, 88% of them singletons, with 1% to 1.5% in the top ten. The sequence came from a woman aged 40 to 50 with acute or convalescent COVID-19. Sequenced: peripheral blood.

Written as DNA, the CDR3 is TGTGCCAGCAGGGACGGGACAGGGCGATTTTTAGCGGGGGGCTGGACCGGGGAGCTGTTTTTT. Its protein product is CASRDGTGRFLAGGWTGELFF. V and J are TRBV2 and TRBJ2-2; D is possibly TRBD2 (10 bases). Between the trimmed V and J ends, which lost 6 bases and 5 bases, there was a span of 34 bases. Germline V lookup: CDR1 SNHLY, CDR2 FYNNEI. This CDR3 comprises 21 residues.